The clone carrying this T cell receptor (beta chain) appeared a few times. Its specificity is unknown. The sample originates from a study of response to subunit inactivated influenza vaccine. Findings and caveats of the study: The authors proposed limited new T cell recruitment per seasonal influenza vaccination.

Each CDR3 protein gets one entry after TCRdb re-called the RT-PCR reads with MiXCR. The sample consists of about 650,000 distinct CDR3 sequences, less than 15% of them appearing once. The CDR3 has 15 amino acids. Trimming removed 4 bases at V and 10 bases at J, with 20 bases between. Germline loops: CDR1 SGHTA, CDR2 FQGNSA. The material was PBMCs from blood, obtained around 15 days before vaccination. This receptor was obtained from a man aged 50 to 59 who received an inactivated influenza vaccine. This chain uses TRBV7-2 with TRBJ2-1; perhaps TRBD2 as D (6 bases). CDR3 region: CASSSSGTPTREQFF. The CDR3 DNA sequence: TGTGCCAGCAGCTCCTCCGGGACTCCCACCAGGGAGCAGTTCTTC.